The 20 T cell receptor beta chains reported below all come from one sample, sequenced in a study of blood T cells in healthy people across ages. For the second PCR, which ran for 7 to 11 cycles, a sample-barcoded 5' primer and a J-beta primer mix were used. Each CDR3 protein is one row after TCRdb ran MiXCR on the 5' RACE reads. The data contain roughly 800,000 distinct CDR3 sequences, 50% to 65% of them singletons. Sequencing used blood. The receptors derive from a man aged 80 or over in good health.

There are a few counts of this clonotype. This rearrangement joins TRBV7-2 to TRBJ2-3; D tentatively reads TRBD1 or TRBD2 (5 bases each). Trimming took off 6 bases at V and 1 base at J, with 14 bases between the two ends. This CDR3 contains 15 residues. Germline CDR1 and CDR2: SGHTA and FQGNSA. The CDR3 region is CASSLATGRTDTQYF. The CDR3 coding sequence is TGTGCCAGCAGTCTGGCTACGGGGCGCACAGATACGCAGTATTTT.

The chain employs TRBV29-1 and TRBJ2-4; 9 bases agree with TRBD1. Germline V gene sequence: CDR1 SQVTM, CDR2 ANQGSEA. Trimming cost V 4 bases and J 13 bases; bases outside gene matches: 8. This CDR3 is 12 amino acids long. CDR3 nucleotide sequence: TGCAGCGTTGGGGGACAGGGTGCGGAGCAGTACTTC. It is translated as CSVGGQGAEQYF.

The rearrangement uses TRBV2 and TRBJ2-7; no firm D call. The CDR3 covers 13 residues. Germline V gives CDR1 SNHLY, CDR2 FYNNEI. The V end lost 3 bases, the J end lost 3 bases, and 9 bases lay between the germline ends. The CDR3 coding sequence is TGTGCCAGCAGTGATACCGCGGACTACGAGCAGTACTTC. Translated: CASSDTADYEQYF.

This chain joins TRBV7-3 and TRBJ2-5; D might be TRBD2 (5 bases). Trimming pared 3 bases from V and 4 bases from J, leaving 9 bases between. This CDR3 has 13 residues. The germline gives CDR1 SGHTA, CDR2 FQGTGA. Here the CDR3 DNA reads TGTGCCAGCAGCTTTCGAGAGGGAGAGACCCAGTACTTC. As protein: CASSFREGETQYF.

The genes are TRBV12-3 or TRBV12-4 and TRBJ2-3; D unresolved. The V end was cut by 0 bases, the J end by 8 bases, with 15 bases between. The CDR3 sequence is 15 residues long. The CDR3 reads CASSLAQGPLVTQYF. The CDR3 bases are TGTGCCAGCAGTTTAGCGCAAGGCCCACTGGTTACGCAGTATTTT.

This rearrangement joins TRBV6-5 to TRBJ2-7, with TRBD2 matching over 11 bases. Trimming at V came to 2 bases and at J to 0 bases, leaving 6 bases not matched to a gene. CDR1 is MNHEY, CDR2 SVGAGI, per germline. The CDR3 is 17 residues long. The CDR3 DNA reads as TGTGCCAGCAGTTACGGAGGACTAGCGGGCGACTCCTACGAGCAGTACTTC. Translated, it gives CASSYGGLAGDSYEQYF.

This clonotype has a count of ten or more. The gene calls are TRBV29-1 and TRBJ2-1; 13 nucleotides line up with TRBD2. Germline V gene lookup returns CDR1 SQVTM and CDR2 ANQGSEA. CDR3 length: 17 residues. Unmatched junction bases numbered 8, after V lost 6 bases and J lost 0 bases. The CDR3: CSVAGTSGTSSYNEQFF. The CDR3, as DNA: TGCAGCGTGGCTGGGACTAGCGGGACGAGCTCCTACAATGAGCAGTTCTTC.

Here the CDR3 reads CATSAPNRGDYEQYF. In DNA form, the CDR3 reads TGTGCCACCAGTGCCCCCAACAGGGGCGACTACGAGCAGTACTTC. The V and J genes are TRBV24-1 and TRBJ2-7, with 7 bases fitting TRBD1. This CDR3 region has 15 residues. V lost 5 bases, J lost 3 bases, and 9 bases stayed unmatched. Germline V gene lookup returns CDR1 KGHDR and CDR2 SFDVKD.

About this clonotype: The junction differs from germline at one of its ends, possibly a read error. The CDR3: CANSARVRGGGYTF. The CDR3 region has the DNA TGCGCCAACAGTGCCCGGGTCAGAGGTGGTGGCTACACCTTC. The chain combines TRBV10-1 with TRBJ1-2; D is unclear. The CDR3 totals 14 residues. Germline CDR1 WNHNN, CDR2 SYGVQD (reference sequence).

V is TRBV4-1 and J is TRBJ2-1; D gene unclear. V was trimmed by 6 bases and J by 15 bases, leaving 21 bases between them. CDR3 size: 13 residues. CDR1 is MGHRA, CDR2 YSYEKL, per germline. This chain's CDR3 is CASSVAPLRATFF. For the CDR3, the DNA is TGCGCCAGCAGTGTGGCCCCGCTCCGGGCTACGTTCTTC.

The genes are TRBV30 and TRBJ1-4; 12 nucleotides align to TRBD1. Losses at the gene ends were 2 bases for V and 8 bases for J; bases not matched to a gene: 9. This CDR3 comprises 16 residues. CDR1 GTSNPN and CDR2 SVGIG come from the germline V gene (reference sequence). CDR3 sequence reads: CAWSPGTGGLEEKLFF. CDR3 bases: TGTGCCTGGAGTCCCGGGACAGGGGGCTTAGAGGAAAAACTGTTTTTT.

Only a few counts were recorded for this clonotype. This chain connects TRBV2 to TRBJ2-4; D may be TRBD1 (7 bases). The CDR3 extends over 16 amino acids. Germline CDR1 SNHLY, CDR2 FYNNEI. V lost 8 bases and J lost 0, with 17 bases in between. CDR3 coding DNA: TGTGCCAGCTCTCGGGGGACAGACCTAGCCAAAAACATTCAGTACTTC. Protein product: CASSRGTDLAKNIQYF.

As to this clonotype: Mismatch with germline at one junction end may stem from a read error. This chain uses TRBV6-1 with TRBJ2-5; D is unresolved. The CDR3 is made up of 16 amino acids. CDR1 and CDR2 (germline): MNHNS, SASEGT. This CDR3 is CAGSSLFAEFQETQYF. CDR3 in DNA: TGTGCCGGCAGCTCTCTATTCGCGGAGTTCCAAGAGACCCAGTACTTC.

The chain recombines TRBV9 with TRBJ2-1, with unresolved D. Trimming took off 1 base at V and 8 bases at J, with 7 bases between the two ends. Germline V gene sequence: CDR1 SGDLS, CDR2 YYNGEE. This CDR3 comprises 12 residues. The CDR3 reads CASSVMDDEQFF. The CDR3 bases are TGTGCCAGCAGCGTAATGGACGATGAGCAGTTCTTC.

The rearrangement uses TRBV7-3 and TRBJ2-5; TRBD1 might be the D (6 bases). Looked up from germline, CDR1 is SGHTA and CDR2 is FQGTGA. The ends were cut back, 6 bases at V and 4 bases at J, with 15 bases in the middle. CDR3 length: 14 residues. CDR3 region: CASSRQGWGETQYF. DNA of the CDR3: TGTGCCAGCAGTCGGCAGGGGTGGGGAGAGACCCAGTACTTC.

V and J are TRBV2 and TRBJ2-1, with D possibly being TRBD1 or TRBD2 (6 bases each). The end of the DNA is better explained by TRBJ2-7, so the J call may be wrong. The CDR3 sequence is 17 residues long. Germline-derived CDR1 and CDR2 are SNHLY and FYNNEI. The CDR3 region is CASTQPGAGISTDEQYF. The CDR3 nucleotides read TGTGCCAGCACCCAACCGGGGGCAGGCATCTCGACCGACGAGCAGTACTTC.

V usage is TRBV20-1 and J usage is TRBJ1-1; perhaps TRBD1 as D (5 bases). CDR1 is DFQATT and CDR2 is SNEGSKA in the germline V gene (reference sequence). The CDR3 length is 15 residues. V was shortened by 3 bases and J by 1 base, with 15 bases between the two germline ends. CDR3 nucleotide sequence: TGCAGTGCTAGCGGTCAAAGGGGACGGAACACTGAAGCTTTCTTT. Amino acids: CSASGQRGRNTEAFF.

The chain employs TRBV7-3 and TRBJ1-1; a possible D gene is TRBD1 (6 bases). The V gene lost 5 bases and the J gene lost 4 bases, with 17 bases spanning the gap. The CDR3 covers 15 residues. Germline V gene sequence: CDR1 SGHTA, CDR2 FQGTGA. CDR3 loop: CASSLHRVSGTEAFF. The DNA for the CDR3 is TGTGCCAGCAGCCTACACAGGGTCTCCGGCACTGAAGCTTTCTTT.

This chain joins TRBV28 and TRBJ1-1, with no clear D. The germline V and J ends were trimmed by 4 bases and 8 bases, with 14 bases remaining between them. The CDR3 length is 13 residues. CDR1 and CDR2 (germline): MDHEN, SYDVKM. The CDR3 nucleotides read TGTGCCAGCAGTTCCCCGGGGTGGGCGGAAGCTTTCTTT. It codes for CASSSPGWAEAFF.

The rearrangement links TRBV7-9 to TRBJ2-2; D uncertain. Germline CDR1 and CDR2: SEHNR and FQNEAQ (reference sequence). V was cut by 5 bases and J by 3 bases, with 13 bases left in between. CDR3 size: 15 residues. The CDR3 region has the DNA TGTGCCAGCAGCATAGGCGGAGCCCACACCGGGGAGCTGTTTTTT. It is translated as CASSIGGAHTGELFF.